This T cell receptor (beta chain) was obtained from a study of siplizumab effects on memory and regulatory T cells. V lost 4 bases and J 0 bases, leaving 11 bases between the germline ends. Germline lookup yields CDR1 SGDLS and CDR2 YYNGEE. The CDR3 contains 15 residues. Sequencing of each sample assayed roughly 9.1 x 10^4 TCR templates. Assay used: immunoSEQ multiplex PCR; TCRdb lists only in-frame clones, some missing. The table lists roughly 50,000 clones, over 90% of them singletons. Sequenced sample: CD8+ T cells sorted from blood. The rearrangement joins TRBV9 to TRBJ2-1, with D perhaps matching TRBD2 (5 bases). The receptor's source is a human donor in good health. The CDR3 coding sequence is TGTGCCAGCAGCAGGACTCTTACCTCCTACAATGAGCAGTTCTTC. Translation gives CASSRTLTSYNEQFF.